The TCR beta chain under discussion was sequenced for a study of shared clonotypes between healthy human individuals. Overall study context: Each donor's CD8 memory used one plate, CD8 naive two, each CD4 subset three.

Study outcomes and limitations: Larger estimated richness was generally recorded for naive subsets relative to memory subsets. Blood alone was sampled, and tissue repertoires likely differ.

The authors loaded roughly 200 ng DNA, 27,000 or so T cell genomes, into sorted-subset replicate PCRs. TCRdb's table, derived via immunoSEQ multiplex PCR, lists solely in-frame clones and lacks some. The sample shows some 300,000 clones, over 70% of them seen only once. About this clone: The target antigen is unknown.

The sample comprised memory CD4+ T cells sorted from blood. Sample subset: CD45RA-negative fraction. This sequence originates from a young man in good health.

The CDR3 sequence is CASSPPRVGQGARYNEQFF. The DNA of the CDR3 is TGTGCCAGCTCACCCCCACGAGTGGGACAGGGGGCCCGATACAATGAGCAGTTCTTC. The chain has TRBV18 and TRBJ2-1, with 12 nucleotides matching TRBD1. Germline CDR1 KGHSH, CDR2 LQKENI. J lost 4 bases, V lost 3 bases, and 13 bases had no gene match. There are 19 residues in the CDR3.